Presented here are 10 T cell receptor beta chains from one specimen sequenced in a study of blood T cells in healthy people across ages. For the second PCR, which ran for roughly 7 to 11 cycles, a sample-barcoded 5' primer and a J-beta primer mix were used. TCRdb called the 5' RACE reads again in MiXCR, with one record for every CDR3 protein. The table shows approximately 2,000,000 distinct CDR3 sequences, with about 39% occurring only once. Source material: blood. The receptors derive from a human donor in good health.

The V gene is TRBV7-2, the J gene TRBJ2-1, with TRBD1 identical over 11 bases. The J call may be incorrect, as the DNA end agrees better with TRBJ2-7. This CDR3 spans 17 amino acids. From germline, CDR1 is SGHTA and CDR2 FQGNSA. The CDR3 sequence: CASRGRWGQGVPYEQYF. In DNA, the CDR3 is TGTGCCAGCAGGGGTAGATGGGGACAGGGGGTTCCCTACGAGCAGTACTTC.

The rearrangement uses TRBV30 and TRBJ1-1; no clear D gene. The CDR3 totals 13 residues. Germline CDR1 GTSNPN, CDR2 SVGIG (reference sequence). V lost 8 bases and J 0 bases, leaving 13 bases between the germline ends. The CDR3 DNA sequence: TGTGCCGGTACGTCGGGGATGAACACTGAAGCTTTCTTT. It translates to CAGTSGMNTEAFF.

Concerning this clonotype: A much larger clone lies one base from this, so it may be a read error. The V gene is TRBV27, the J gene TRBJ2-1; 11 nucleotides line up with TRBD2. Trimming at V came to 7 bases and at J to 9 bases, leaving 8 bases not matched to a gene. Per germline, CDR1 MNHEY and CDR2 SMNVEV (reference sequence). CDR3 length equals 14 residues. CDR3 residues: CASTLAGGHSEQFF. CDR3 bases: TGTGCCAGCACCTTAGCGGGGGGGCATAGTGAGCAGTTCTTC.

V and J are TRBV5-1 and TRBJ1-1; D is undetermined. The CDR3 sequence is 14 residues long. The V and J ends lost 3 bases and 2 bases respectively, with 11 bases between them. The germline V gene has CDR1 SGHRS and CDR2 YFSETQ. Here the CDR3 reads CASSSRFSNTEAFF. The CDR3 DNA reads TGCGCCAGCAGCTCCCGATTTTCCAACACTGAAGCTTTCTTT. The variable domain in full, with the rest retrieved from reference TRBV5-1 and TRBJ1-1, is KAGVTQTPRYLIKTRGQQVTLSCSPISGHRSVSWYQQTPGQGLQFLFEYFSETQRNKGNFPGRFSGRQFSNSRSEMNVSTLELGDSALYLCASSSRFSNTEAFFGQGTRLTVV.

This clonotype was counted between two and nine times. The J gene is TRBJ2-4, the V gene TRBV5-1; 9 bases are a match to TRBD1. The CDR3 runs 15 residues. V lost 0 bases and J lost 9; bases outside the gene matches: 7. Germline V gene sequence: CDR1 SGHRS, CDR2 YFSETQ. The CDR3 is CASSLAGQGEGIQYF. CDR3 sequence (DNA): TGCGCCAGCAGCTTGGCGGGACAGGGAGAGGGCATTCAGTACTTC. The whole variable domain, remainder taken from reference TRBV5-1 and TRBJ2-4, is KAGVTQTPRYLIKTRGQQVTLSCSPISGHRSVSWYQQTPGQGLQFLFEYFSETQRNKGNFPGRFSGRQFSNSRSEMNVSTLELGDSALYLCASSLAGQGEGIQYFGAGTRLSVL.

This clonotype was counted ten times or more. This sequence joins TRBV12-3 or TRBV12-4 and TRBJ2-5; D is tentatively TRBD1 or TRBD2 (5 bases each). This CDR3 has 13 residues. V lost 6 bases and J 11 bases, leaving 19 bases between the germline ends. The CDR3 here is CASRNDAGEGQYF. In DNA form, the CDR3 reads TGTGCCAGCAGGAACGACGCGGGTGAGGGGCAGTACTTC.

This rearrangement joins TRBV3-1 to TRBJ2-7; 7 bases are a match to TRBD2. Trimming removed 4 bases from V and 0 bases from J; junction bases left unmatched: 12. Germline V gene sequence: CDR1 LGHDT, CDR2 YNNKEL (reference sequence). There are 17 residues in the CDR3. In DNA form, the CDR3 reads TGTGCCAGCAGCCGATCCGGAGGTCTAGCGGACTCCTACGAGCAGTACTTC. It codes for CASSRSGGLADSYEQYF.

The table lists this clonotype with a few counts. V gene TRBV20-1 combines with J gene TRBJ2-1; D is unclear. Germline V CDR1 and CDR2: DFQATT, SNEGSKA (reference sequence). The V and J ends lost 6 bases and 5 bases respectively, with 11 bases between them. The CDR3 sequence is 12 residues long. This CDR3 reads CSAPDLNNEQFF. CDR3 sequence (DNA): TGCAGTGCACCGGATCTAAACAATGAGCAGTTCTTC.

The chain recombines TRBV12-3 or TRBV12-4 with TRBJ1-2; D remains unclear. V was shortened by 5 bases and J by 7 bases, with 17 bases between the two germline ends. CDR3 length: 14 residues. The CDR3: CASSRARNKLGYTF. CDR3 in DNA: TGTGCCAGCAGTCGAGCCAGGAATAAGCTTGGCTACACCTTC.

This clonotype was found once. A much bigger clone sits one base away, suggesting this may be a read error. The rearrangement links TRBV4-2 to TRBJ1-1, with TRBD1 as a possible D gene (5 bases). This CDR3 has 15 amino acids. Germline CDR1 LGHNA, CDR2 YNFKEQ. DNA of the CDR3: TGTGCCAGCAACCAAGGTGTGCAGGGTCCTTTTGAAGCTTTCTTT. Translated: CASNQGVQGPFEAFF.